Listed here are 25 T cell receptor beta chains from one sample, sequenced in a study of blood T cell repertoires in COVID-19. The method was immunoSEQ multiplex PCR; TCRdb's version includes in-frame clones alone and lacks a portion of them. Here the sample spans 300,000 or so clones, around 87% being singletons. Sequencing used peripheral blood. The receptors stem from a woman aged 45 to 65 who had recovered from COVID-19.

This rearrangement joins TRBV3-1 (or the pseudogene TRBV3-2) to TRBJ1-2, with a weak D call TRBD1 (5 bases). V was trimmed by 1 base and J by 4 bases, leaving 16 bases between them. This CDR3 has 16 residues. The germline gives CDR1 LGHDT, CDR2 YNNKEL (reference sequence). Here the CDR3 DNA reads TGTGCCAGCAGCCAAGGGACGGGGGGGATTGGCTATGGCTACACCTTC. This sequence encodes CASSQGTGGIGYGYTF.

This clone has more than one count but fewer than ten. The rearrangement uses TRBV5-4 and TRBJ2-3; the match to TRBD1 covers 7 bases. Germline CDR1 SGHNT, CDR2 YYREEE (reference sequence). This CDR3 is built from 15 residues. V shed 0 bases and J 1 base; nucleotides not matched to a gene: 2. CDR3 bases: TGTGCCAGCAGCTTGGCCGGGACAGGCACAGATACGCAGTATTTT. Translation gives CASSLAGTGTDTQYF.

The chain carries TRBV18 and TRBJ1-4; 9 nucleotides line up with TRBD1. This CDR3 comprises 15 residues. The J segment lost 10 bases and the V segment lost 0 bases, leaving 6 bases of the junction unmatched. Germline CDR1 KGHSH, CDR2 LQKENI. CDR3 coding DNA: TGTGCCAGCTCACCACCGGGACAGGGAATCCGAAAACTGTTTTTT. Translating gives CASSPPGQGIRKLFF. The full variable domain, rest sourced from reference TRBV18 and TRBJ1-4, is NAGVMQNPRHLVRRRGQEARLRCSPMKGHSHVYWYRQLPEEGLKFMVYLQKENIIDESGMPKERFSAEFPKEGPSILRIQQVVRGDSAAYFCASSPPGQGIRKLFFGSGTQLSVL.

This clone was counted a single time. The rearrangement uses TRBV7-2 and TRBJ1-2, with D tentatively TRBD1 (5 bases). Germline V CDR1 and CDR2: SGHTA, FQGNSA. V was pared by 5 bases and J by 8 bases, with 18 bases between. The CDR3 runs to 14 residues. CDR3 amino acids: CASSPHGGAWGYTF. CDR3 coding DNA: TGTGCCAGCAGCCCTCACGGTGGGGCGTGGGGCTACACCTTC.

The CDR3 spells CATSDLGGNYGYTF. The CDR3 DNA sequence: TGTGCCACCAGTGATTTGGGAGGCAACTATGGCTACACCTTC. V is TRBV24-1 and J is TRBJ1-2; no clear D gene. The ends were cut back, 0 bases at V and 2 bases at J, with 6 bases in the middle. This CDR3 spans 14 amino acids. CDR1 is KGHDR and CDR2 is SFDVKD in the germline V gene.

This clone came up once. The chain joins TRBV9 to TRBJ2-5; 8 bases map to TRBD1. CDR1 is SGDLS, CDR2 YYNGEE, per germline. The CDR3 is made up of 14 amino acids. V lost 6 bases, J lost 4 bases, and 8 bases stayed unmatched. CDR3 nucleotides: TGTGCCAGCAATCTCCAGGGGGCAGGAGAGACCCAGTACTTC. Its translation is CASNLQGAGETQYF.

The DNA of the CDR3 is TGTGCCAGCTCACCACCGTCTCTTTCCGTCTTGAATGAGCAGTTCTTC. Translated, it gives CASSPPSLSVLNEQFF. The genes are TRBV18 and TRBJ2-1; D is undetermined. V was clipped by 0 bases and J by 7 bases, with 16 bases between them. Germline CDR1 is KGHSH and CDR2 is LQKENI. The CDR3 has 16 residues.

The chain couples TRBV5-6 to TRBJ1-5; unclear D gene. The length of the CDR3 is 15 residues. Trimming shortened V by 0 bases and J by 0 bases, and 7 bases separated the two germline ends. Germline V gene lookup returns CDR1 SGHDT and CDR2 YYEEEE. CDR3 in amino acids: CASSLGAYSNQPQHF. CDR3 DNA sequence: TGTGCCAGCAGCTTGGGCGCCTATAGCAATCAGCCCCAGCATTTT. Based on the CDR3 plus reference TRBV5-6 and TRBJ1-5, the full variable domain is DAGVTQSPTHLIKTRGQQVTLRCSPKSGHDTVSWYQQALGQGPQFIFQYYEEEERQRGNFPDRFSGHQFPNYSSELNVNALLLGDSALYLCASSLGAYSNQPQHFGDGTRLSIL.

In DNA, the CDR3 is TGTGCCAGCTCACCACCGGGGGACAGTTACAATCAGCCCCAGCATTTT. Protein: CASSPPGDSYNQPQHF. V usage is TRBV18 and J usage is TRBJ1-5; TRBD1 matches at 7 bases. Trimming cost V 0 bases and J 3 bases; bases outside gene matches: 5. The CDR3 loop spans 16 amino acids. The germline CDR1 and CDR2 sequences are KGHSH and LQKENI.

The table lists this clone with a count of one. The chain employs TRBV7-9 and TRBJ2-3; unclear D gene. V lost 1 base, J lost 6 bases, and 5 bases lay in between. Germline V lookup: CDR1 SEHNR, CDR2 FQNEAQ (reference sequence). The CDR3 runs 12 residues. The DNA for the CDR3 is TGTGCCAGCAGCTTAGTAGCTGATACGCAGTATTTT. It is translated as CASSLVADTQYF.

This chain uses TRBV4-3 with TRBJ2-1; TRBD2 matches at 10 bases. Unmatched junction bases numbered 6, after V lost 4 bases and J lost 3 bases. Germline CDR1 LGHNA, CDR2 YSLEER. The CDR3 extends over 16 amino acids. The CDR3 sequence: CASSRDSGGNYNEQFF. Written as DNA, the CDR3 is TGCGCCAGCAGCCGAGATAGCGGGGGGAACTACAATGAGCAGTTCTTC.

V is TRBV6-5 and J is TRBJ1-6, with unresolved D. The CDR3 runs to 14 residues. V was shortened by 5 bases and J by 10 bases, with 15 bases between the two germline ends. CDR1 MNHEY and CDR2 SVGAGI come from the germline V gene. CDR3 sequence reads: CASSLGGRMSPLHF. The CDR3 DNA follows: TGTGCCAGCAGTCTCGGCGGGCGCATGTCACCCCTCCACTTT.

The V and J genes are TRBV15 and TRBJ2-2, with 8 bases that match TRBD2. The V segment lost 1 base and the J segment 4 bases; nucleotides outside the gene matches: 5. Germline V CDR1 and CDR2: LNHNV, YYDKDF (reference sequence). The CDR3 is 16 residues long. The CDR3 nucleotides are TGTGCCACCAGCAGAGGAAGCGGGAGTGGCACCGGGGAGCTGTTTTTT. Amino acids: CATSRGSGSGTGELFF.

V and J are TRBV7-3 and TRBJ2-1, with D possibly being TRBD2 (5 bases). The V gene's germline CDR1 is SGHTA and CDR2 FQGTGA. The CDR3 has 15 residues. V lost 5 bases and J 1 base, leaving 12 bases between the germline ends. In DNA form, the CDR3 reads TGTGCCAGCAGCCCCCATTCGGGGTCCTACAATGAGCAGTTCTTC. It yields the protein CASSPHSGSYNEQFF.

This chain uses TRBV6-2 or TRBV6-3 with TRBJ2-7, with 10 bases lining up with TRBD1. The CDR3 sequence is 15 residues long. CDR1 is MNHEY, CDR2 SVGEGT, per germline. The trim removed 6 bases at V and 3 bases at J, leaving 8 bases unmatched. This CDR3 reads CASSPGQGVLYEQYF. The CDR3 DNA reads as TGTGCCAGCAGCCCCGGACAGGGGGTTCTCTACGAGCAGTACTTC.

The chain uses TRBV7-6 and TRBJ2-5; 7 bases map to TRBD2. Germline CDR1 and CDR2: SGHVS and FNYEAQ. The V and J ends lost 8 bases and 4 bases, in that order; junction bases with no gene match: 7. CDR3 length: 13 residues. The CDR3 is CASAGVGSETQYF. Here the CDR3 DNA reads TGTGCCAGCGCGGGGGTTGGTTCAGAGACCCAGTACTTC.

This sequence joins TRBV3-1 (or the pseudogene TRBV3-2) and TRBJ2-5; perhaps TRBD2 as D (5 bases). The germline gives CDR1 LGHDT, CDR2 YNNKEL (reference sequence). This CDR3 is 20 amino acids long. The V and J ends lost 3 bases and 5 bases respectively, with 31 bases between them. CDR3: CASSHVRRIVPEILGETQYF. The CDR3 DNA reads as TGTGCCAGCAGCCACGTACGGAGGATTGTCCCAGAGATCTTAGGGGAGACCCAGTACTTC.

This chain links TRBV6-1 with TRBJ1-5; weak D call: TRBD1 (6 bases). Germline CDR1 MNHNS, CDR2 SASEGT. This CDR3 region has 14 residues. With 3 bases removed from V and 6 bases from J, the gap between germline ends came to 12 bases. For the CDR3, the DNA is TGTGCCAGCAGTGAGGCAGGGGAAAGTCAGCCCCAGCATTTT. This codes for CASSEAGESQPQHF.

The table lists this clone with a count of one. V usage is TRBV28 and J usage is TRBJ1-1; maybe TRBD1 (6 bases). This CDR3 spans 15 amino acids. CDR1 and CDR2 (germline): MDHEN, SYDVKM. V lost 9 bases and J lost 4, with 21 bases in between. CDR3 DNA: TGTGCCAGTCGACCGACACAGGGCGGTAGCACTGAAGCTTTCTTT. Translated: CASRPTQGGSTEAFF.

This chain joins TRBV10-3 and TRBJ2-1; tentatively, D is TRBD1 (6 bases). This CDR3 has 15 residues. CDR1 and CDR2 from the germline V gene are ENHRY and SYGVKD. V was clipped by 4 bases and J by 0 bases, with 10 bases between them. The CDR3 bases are TGTGCCATCAGTGCAGGGACAACCTCCTACAATGAGCAGTTCTTC. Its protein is CAISAGTTSYNEQFF.

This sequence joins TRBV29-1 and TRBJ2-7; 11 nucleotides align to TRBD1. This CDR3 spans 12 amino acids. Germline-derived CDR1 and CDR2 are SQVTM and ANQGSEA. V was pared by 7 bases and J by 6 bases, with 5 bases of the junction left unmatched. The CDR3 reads CSAGQGAVEQYF. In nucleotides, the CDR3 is TGCAGCGCCGGACAGGGGGCTGTCGAGCAGTACTTC.

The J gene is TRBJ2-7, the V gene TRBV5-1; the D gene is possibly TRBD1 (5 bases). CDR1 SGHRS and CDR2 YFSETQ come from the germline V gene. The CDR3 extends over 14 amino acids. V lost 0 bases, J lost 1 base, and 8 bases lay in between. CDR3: CASSLDRRSYEQYF. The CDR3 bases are TGCGCCAGCAGCTTGGACAGGCGGTCCTACGAGCAGTACTTC. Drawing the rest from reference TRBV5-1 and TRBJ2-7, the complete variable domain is KAGVTQTPRYLIKTRGQQVTLSCSPISGHRSVSWYQQTPGQGLQFLFEYFSETQRNKGNFPGRFSGRQFSNSRSEMNVSTLELGDSALYLCASSLDRRSYEQYFGPGTRLTVT.

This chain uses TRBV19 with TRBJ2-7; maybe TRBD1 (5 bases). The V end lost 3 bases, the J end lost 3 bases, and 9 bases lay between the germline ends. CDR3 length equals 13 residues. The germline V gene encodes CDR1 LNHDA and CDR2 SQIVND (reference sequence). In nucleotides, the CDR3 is TGTGCCAGTAGTATTGGCAGGGACTACGAGCAGTACTTC. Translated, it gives CASSIGRDYEQYF.

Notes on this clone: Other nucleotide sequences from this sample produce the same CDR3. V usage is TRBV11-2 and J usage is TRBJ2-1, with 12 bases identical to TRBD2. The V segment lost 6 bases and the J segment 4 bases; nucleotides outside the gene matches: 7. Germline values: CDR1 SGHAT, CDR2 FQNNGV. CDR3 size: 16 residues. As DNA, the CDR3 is TGTGCCAGCAGTCGGACTAGCGGGAACCTATACAATGAGCAGTTCTTC. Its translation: CASSRTSGNLYNEQFF. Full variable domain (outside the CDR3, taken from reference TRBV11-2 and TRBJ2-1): EAGVAQSPRYKIIEKRQSVAFWCNPISGHATLYWYQQILGQGPKLLIQFQNNGVVDDSQLPKDRFSAERLKGVDSTLKIQPAKLEDSAVYLCASSRTSGNLYNEQFFGPGTRLTVL.

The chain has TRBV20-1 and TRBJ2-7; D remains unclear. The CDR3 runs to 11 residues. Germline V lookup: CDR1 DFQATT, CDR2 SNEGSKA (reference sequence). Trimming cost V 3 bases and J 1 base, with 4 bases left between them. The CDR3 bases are TGCAGTGCTAGTCGGTCCTACGAGCAGTACTTC. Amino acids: CSASRSYEQYF.